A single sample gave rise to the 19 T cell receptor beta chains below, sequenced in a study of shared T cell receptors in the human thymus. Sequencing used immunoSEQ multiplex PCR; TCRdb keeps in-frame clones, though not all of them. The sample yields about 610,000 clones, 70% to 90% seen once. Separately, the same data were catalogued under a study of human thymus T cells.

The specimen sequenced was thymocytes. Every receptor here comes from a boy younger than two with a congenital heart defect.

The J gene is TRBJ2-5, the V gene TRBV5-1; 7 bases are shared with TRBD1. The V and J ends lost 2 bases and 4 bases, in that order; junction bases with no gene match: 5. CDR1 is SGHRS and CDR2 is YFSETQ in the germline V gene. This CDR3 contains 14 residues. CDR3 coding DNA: TGCGCCAGCAGCTTTACAGGGGTGGGAGAGACCCAGTACTTC. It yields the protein CASSFTGVGETQYF.

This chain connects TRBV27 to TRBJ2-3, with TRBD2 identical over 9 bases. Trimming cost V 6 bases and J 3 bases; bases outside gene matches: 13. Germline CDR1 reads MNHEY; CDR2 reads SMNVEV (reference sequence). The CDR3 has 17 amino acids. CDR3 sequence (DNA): TGTGCCAGCAGGCCCGTGACTAGCGGATTTAGGACAGATACGCAGTATTTT. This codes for CASRPVTSGFRTDTQYF.

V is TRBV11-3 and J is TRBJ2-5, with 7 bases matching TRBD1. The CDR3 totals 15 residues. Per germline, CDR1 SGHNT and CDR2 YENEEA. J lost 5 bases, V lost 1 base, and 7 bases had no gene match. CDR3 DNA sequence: TGTGCCAGCAGCTTAGGGTCGACAGGGTACGAGACCCAGTACTTC. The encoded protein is CASSLGSTGYETQYF.

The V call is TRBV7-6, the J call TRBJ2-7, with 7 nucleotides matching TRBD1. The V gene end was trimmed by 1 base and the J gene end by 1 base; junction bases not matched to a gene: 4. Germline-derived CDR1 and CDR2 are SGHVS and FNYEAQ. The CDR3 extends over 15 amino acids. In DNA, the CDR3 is TGTGCCAGCAGCTTAGGGAGCAGGGGGTCCTACGAGCAGTACTTC. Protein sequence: CASSLGSRGSYEQYF.

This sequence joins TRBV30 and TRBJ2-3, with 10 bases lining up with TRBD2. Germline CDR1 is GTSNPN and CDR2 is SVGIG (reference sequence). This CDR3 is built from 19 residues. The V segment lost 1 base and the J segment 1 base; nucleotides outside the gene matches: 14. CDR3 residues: CAWSDPGLAGESCTDTQYF. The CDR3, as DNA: TGTGCCTGGAGTGACCCCGGGCTAGCGGGAGAAAGTTGCACAGATACGCAGTATTTT.

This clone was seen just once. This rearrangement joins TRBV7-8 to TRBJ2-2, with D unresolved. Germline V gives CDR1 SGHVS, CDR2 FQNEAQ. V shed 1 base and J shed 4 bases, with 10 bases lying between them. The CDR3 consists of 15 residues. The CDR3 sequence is CASSLVDQSTGELFF. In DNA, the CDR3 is TGTGCCAGCAGCTTAGTCGATCAGTCCACCGGGGAGCTGTTTTTT.

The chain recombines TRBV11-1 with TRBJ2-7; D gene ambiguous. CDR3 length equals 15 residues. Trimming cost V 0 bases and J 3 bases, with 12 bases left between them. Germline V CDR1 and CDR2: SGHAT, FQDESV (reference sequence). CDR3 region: CASSLARMEIYEQYF. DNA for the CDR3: TGTGCCAGCAGCTTAGCGAGGATGGAGATCTACGAGCAGTACTTC.

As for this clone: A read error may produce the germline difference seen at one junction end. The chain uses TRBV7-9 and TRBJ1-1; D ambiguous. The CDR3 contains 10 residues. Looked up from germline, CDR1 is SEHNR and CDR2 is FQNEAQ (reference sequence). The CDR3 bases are TGTGCCAGCAGCTTAGGGCGGGTCTTTTTT. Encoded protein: CASSLGRVFF.

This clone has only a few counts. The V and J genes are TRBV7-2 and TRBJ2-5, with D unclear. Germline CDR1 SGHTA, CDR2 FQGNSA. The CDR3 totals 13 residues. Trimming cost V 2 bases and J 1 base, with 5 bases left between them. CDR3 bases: TGTGCCAGCAGCTTAACAGCCCAAGAGACCCAGTACTTC. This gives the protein CASSLTAQETQYF. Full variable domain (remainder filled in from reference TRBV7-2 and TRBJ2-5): GAGVSQSPSNKVTEKGKDVELRCDPISGHTALYWYRQSLGQGLEFLIYFQGNSAPDKSGLPSDRFSAERTGGSVSTLTIQRTQQEDSAVYLCASSLTAQETQYFGPGTRLLVL.

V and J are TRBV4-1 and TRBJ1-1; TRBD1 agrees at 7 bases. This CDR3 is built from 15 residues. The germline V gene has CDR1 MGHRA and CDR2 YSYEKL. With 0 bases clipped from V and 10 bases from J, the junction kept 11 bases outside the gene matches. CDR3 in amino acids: CASSQDWGQGGPAFF. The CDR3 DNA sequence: TGCGCCAGCAGCCAAGATTGGGGCCAGGGGGGCCCAGCTTTCTTT.

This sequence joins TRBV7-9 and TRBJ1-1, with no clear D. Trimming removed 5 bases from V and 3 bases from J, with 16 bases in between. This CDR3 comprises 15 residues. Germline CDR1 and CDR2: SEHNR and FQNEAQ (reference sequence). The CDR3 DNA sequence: TGTGCCAGCAGCCCGCGCAGGCAGCCCGACACTGAAGCTTTCTTT. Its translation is CASSPRRQPDTEAFF.

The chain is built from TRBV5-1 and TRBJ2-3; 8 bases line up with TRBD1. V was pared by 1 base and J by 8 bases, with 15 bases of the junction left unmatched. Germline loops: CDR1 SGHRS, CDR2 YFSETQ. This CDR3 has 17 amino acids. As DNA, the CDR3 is TGCGCCAGCAGCTTGAGTTTGTGGTCCAGGGGGCCTAGTACGCAGTATTTT. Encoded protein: CASSLSLWSRGPSTQYF.

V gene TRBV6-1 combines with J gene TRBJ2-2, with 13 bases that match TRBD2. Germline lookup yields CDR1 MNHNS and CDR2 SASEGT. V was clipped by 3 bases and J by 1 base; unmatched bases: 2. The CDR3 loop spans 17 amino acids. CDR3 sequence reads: CASSDGTSGVNTGELFF. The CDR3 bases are TGTGCCAGCAGTGACGGGACTAGCGGGGTGAACACCGGGGAGCTGTTTTTT.

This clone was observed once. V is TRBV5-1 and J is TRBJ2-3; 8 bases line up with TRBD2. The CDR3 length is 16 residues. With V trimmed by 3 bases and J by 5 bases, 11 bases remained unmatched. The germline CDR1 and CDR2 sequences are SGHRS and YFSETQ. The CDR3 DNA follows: TGCGCCAGCAGCTCCGCCGGGGCGGGAGGATTAGATACGCAGTATTTT. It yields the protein CASSSAGAGGLDTQYF.

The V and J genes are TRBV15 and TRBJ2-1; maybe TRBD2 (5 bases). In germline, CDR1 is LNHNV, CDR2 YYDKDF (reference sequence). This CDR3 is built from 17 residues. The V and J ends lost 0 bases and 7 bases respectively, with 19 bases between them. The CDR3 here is CATSRDCRTEVKNEQFF. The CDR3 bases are TGTGCCACCAGCAGAGATTGCCGGACGGAGGTAAAAAATGAGCAGTTCTTC.

The CDR3 DNA reads as TGCGCCAGCAGCCATAAAAGGGAGGGCCAAGAGACCCAGTACTTC. Its translation is CASSHKREGQETQYF. The chain employs TRBV4-3 and TRBJ2-5, with 7 bases fitting TRBD2. With V trimmed by 3 bases and J by 1 base, 5 bases remained unmatched. Germline-derived CDR1 and CDR2 are LGHNA and YSLEER. The CDR3 covers 15 residues.

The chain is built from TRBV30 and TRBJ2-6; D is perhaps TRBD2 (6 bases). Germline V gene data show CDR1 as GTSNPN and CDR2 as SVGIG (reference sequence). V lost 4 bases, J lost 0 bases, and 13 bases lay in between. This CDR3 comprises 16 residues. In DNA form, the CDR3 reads TGTGCCTGGACACGGGGGTCGGACTCTGGGGCCAACGTCCTGACTTTC. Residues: CAWTRGSDSGANVLTF. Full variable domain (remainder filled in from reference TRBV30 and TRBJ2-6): SQTIHQWPATLVQPVGSPLSLECTVEGTSNPNLYWYRQAAGRGLQLLFYSVGIGQISSEVPQNLSASRPQDRQFILSSKKLLLSDSGFYLCAWTRGSDSGANVLTFGAGSRLTVL.

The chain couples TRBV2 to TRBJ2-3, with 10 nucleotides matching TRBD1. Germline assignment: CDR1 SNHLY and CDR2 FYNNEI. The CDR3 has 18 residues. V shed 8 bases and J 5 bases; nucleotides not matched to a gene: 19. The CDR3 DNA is TGTGCCAGCCGAGTGGGGTCCGGACAGGGGGGCGCGGTAGATACGCAGTATTTT. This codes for CASRVGSGQGGAVDTQYF.

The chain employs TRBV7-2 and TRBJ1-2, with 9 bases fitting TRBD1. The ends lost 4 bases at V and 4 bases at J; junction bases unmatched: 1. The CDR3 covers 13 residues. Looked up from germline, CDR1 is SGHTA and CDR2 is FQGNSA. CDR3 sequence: CASSWDRAYGYTF. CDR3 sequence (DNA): TGTGCCAGCAGCTGGGACAGGGCCTATGGCTACACCTTC. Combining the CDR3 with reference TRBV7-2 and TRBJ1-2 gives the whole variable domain GAGVSQSPSNKVTEKGKDVELRCDPISGHTALYWYRQSLGQGLEFLIYFQGNSAPDKSGLPSDRFSAERTGGSVSTLTIQRTQQEDSAVYLCASSWDRAYGYTFGSGTRLTVV.